Presented here are 26 T cell receptor beta chains from one specimen sequenced in a study of siplizumab effects on memory and regulatory T cells. Sequenced by immunoSEQ multiplex PCR; TCRdb stores in-frame clones only, minus some. The table has more than 85,000 clones, about 93% seen once; the top ten hold roughly 1%. The sequenced material came from CD4+ T cells sorted from blood. The receptors shown here come from a human donor in good health.

The chain joins TRBV5-5 to TRBJ1-2; a possible D gene is TRBD1 (6 bases). The CDR3 is 13 residues long. Germline V gene lookup returns CDR1 SGHKS and CDR2 YYEKEE (reference sequence). Trimming cost V 6 bases and J 4 bases, with 13 bases left between them. CDR3 sequence: CASTEGGSYGYTF. The CDR3 DNA is TGTGCCAGCACAGAAGGGGGTAGCTATGGCTACACCTTC.

DNA of the CDR3: TGCGCCAGCAGCCCAAAAGTAGGCTACGAGCAGTACTTC. Encoded protein: CASSPKVGYEQYF. This chain joins TRBV5-1 and TRBJ2-7; D remains unclear. V shed 4 bases and J shed 3 bases, with 11 bases lying between them. The CDR3 loop spans 13 amino acids. Germline V gene sequence: CDR1 SGHRS, CDR2 YFSETQ.

Remarks on this clone: Other DNA sequences within the sample encode an identical CDR3. This chain links TRBV6-5 with TRBJ2-4, with D perhaps matching TRBD1 (6 bases). CDR1 is MNHEY and CDR2 is SVGAGI in the germline V gene. V was trimmed by 5 bases and J by 5 bases, leaving 16 bases between them. CDR3 length equals 15 residues. The CDR3 sequence: CASSRHRDGQNIQYF. The CDR3 DNA sequence: TGTGCCAGCAGTCGACACAGGGACGGTCAAAACATTCAGTACTTC.

The CDR3 DNA reads as TGTGCCAGCAGTCCGGGACTAGCGGGGTTGACGACCCAGTACTTC. Amino acid sequence: CASSPGLAGLTTQYF. The gene calls are TRBV5-4 and TRBJ2-5; the match to TRBD2 covers 13 bases. Germline assignment: CDR1 SGHNT and CDR2 YYREEE (reference sequence). The J segment lost 7 bases and the V segment lost 5 bases, leaving 8 bases of the junction unmatched. The CDR3 loop spans 15 amino acids.

V is TRBV5-5 and J is TRBJ1-2; tentatively, D is TRBD1 (6 bases). Germline CDR1 and CDR2: SGHKS and YYEKEE (reference sequence). Trimming took off 0 bases at V and 5 bases at J, with 11 bases between the two ends. The CDR3 runs to 14 residues. CDR3 sequence: CASSLGTERYGYTF. The CDR3 DNA sequence: TGTGCCAGCAGCTTGGGGACAGAGAGATATGGCTACACCTTC. Drawing the rest from reference TRBV5-5 and TRBJ1-2, the complete variable domain is DAGVTQSPTHLIKTRGQQVTLRCSPISGHKSVSWYQQVLGQGPQFIFQYYEKEERGRGNFPDRFSARQFPNYSSELNVNALLLGDSALYLCASSLGTERYGYTFGSGTRLTVV.

The genes are TRBV19 and TRBJ2-2; D is unclear. The CDR3 has 12 amino acids. In germline, CDR1 is LNHDA, CDR2 SQIVND (reference sequence). The V end was cut by 5 bases, the J end by 6 bases, with 7 bases between. The chain's CDR3 is CASSLVPGELFF. DNA for the CDR3: TGTGCCAGTAGTCTCGTGCCCGGGGAGCTGTTTTTT.

The chain couples TRBV30 to TRBJ1-5; TRBD1 matches 10 bases. V lost 5 bases, J lost 5 bases, and 3 bases stayed unmatched. The CDR3 covers 13 residues. Per germline, CDR1 GTSNPN and CDR2 SVGIG (reference sequence). CDR3 protein: CAWAGQGYQPQHF. The CDR3 DNA reads as TGTGCCTGGGCGGGACAGGGGTATCAGCCCCAGCATTTT.

This chain connects TRBV7-7 to TRBJ2-1; TRBD2 matches at 8 bases. The V and J ends lost 2 bases and 1 base, in that order; junction bases with no gene match: 1. The germline V gene has CDR1 SSHAT and CDR2 FNYEAQ (reference sequence). The CDR3 has 15 residues. The CDR3 loop is CASSLSGSSYNEQFF. CDR3 sequence (DNA): TGTGCCAGCAGCTTAAGCGGGAGTTCCTACAATGAGCAGTTCTTC.

This chain links TRBV2 with TRBJ1-6, with D perhaps TRBD1 (6 bases). V lost 6 bases to trimming and J lost 11 bases, with 23 bases between them. Per germline, CDR1 SNHLY and CDR2 FYNNEI. This CDR3 is built from 16 residues. CDR3 coding DNA: TGTGCCAGCAGGCTACAGGGATCCTCTGGGAATCCACCCCTCCACTTT. Amino acids: CASRLQGSSGNPPLHF.

The chain links TRBV28 to TRBJ1-2; possible D gene TRBD1, 5 bases. The germline V gene encodes CDR1 MDHEN and CDR2 SYDVKM. V was shortened by 5 bases and J by 2 bases, with 18 bases between the two germline ends. The CDR3 is made up of 16 amino acids. The CDR3 bases are TGTGCCAGCAGTCTGGAGCCGGGACGGGCGAACTATGGCTACACCTTC. Translated: CASSLEPGRANYGYTF.

This sequence joins TRBV6-1 and TRBJ1-5, with D hard to call. Germline CDR1 and CDR2: MNHNS and SASEGT. The length of the CDR3 is 17 residues. The V end was cut by 2 bases, the J end by 0 bases, with 14 bases between. The CDR3 reads CASSESLSGISNQPQHF. The CDR3 nucleotides read TGTGCCAGCAGTGAATCTCTGTCTGGGATTAGCAATCAGCCCCAGCATTTT.

This clone was picked up many times. This chain uses TRBV15 with TRBJ1-1; D call uncertain. The CDR3 sequence is 16 residues long. Germline CDR1 and CDR2: LNHNV and YYDKDF (reference sequence). Trimming shortened V by 0 bases and J by 7 bases, and 18 bases separated the two germline ends. CDR3 amino acids: CATSRDVLWRDREAFF. For the CDR3, the DNA is TGTGCCACCAGCAGAGACGTATTGTGGAGGGATCGTGAAGCTTTCTTT.

The chain combines TRBV6-5 with TRBJ2-7; TRBD1 matches 8 bases. The CDR3 covers 12 residues. Germline assignment: CDR1 MNHEY and CDR2 SVGAGI. Trimming cost V 5 bases and J 4 bases; bases outside gene matches: 1. The CDR3 nucleotides read TGTGCCAGCAGTAGGACAGGGTACGAGCAGTACTTC. Protein sequence: CASSRTGYEQYF.

The V and J genes are TRBV5-1 and TRBJ1-2; TRBD1 agrees at 7 bases. V trimming: 3 bases; J trimming: 5 bases; junction bases outside the gene matches: 16. The CDR3 sequence is 17 residues long. The germline V gene encodes CDR1 SGHRS and CDR2 YFSETQ. CDR3 in DNA: TGCGCCAGCAGCTCGAGAGGGGGCATCGATTCAGGGTATGGCTACACCTTC. Translating it yields CASSSRGGIDSGYGYTF.

V and J are TRBV6-1 and TRBJ2-1; D remains unclear. Germline CDR1 and CDR2: MNHNS and SASEGT. V was cut by 2 bases and J by 4 bases, with 6 bases left in between. The CDR3 loop spans 13 amino acids. This chain's CDR3 is CASSENSYNEQFF. The CDR3, as DNA: TGTGCCAGCAGTGAAAACAGTTACAATGAGCAGTTCTTC.

The J gene is TRBJ1-1, the V gene TRBV9; TRBD1 might be the D (6 bases). CDR1 SGDLS and CDR2 YYNGEE come from the germline V gene. With 5 bases removed from V and 3 bases from J, the gap between germline ends came to 14 bases. CDR3 length: 14 residues. CDR3 sequence (DNA): TGTGCCAGCAGTTACAGGGTTATAGACACTGAAGCTTTCTTT. The encoded protein is CASSYRVIDTEAFF.

Worth noting for this clone: A junction boundary mismatches the germline segment, possibly from a read error. This chain links TRBV7-9 with TRBJ2-5; 7 bases align to TRBD1. This CDR3 has 15 residues. CDR1 and CDR2 from the germline V gene are SEHNR and FQNEAQ (reference sequence). CDR3 region: CASSGPPTGQAQVDF. The DNA of the CDR3 is TGTGCCAGCAGCGGCCCCCCAACCGGACAGGCCCAGGTGGACTTC.

In its sample, this clone was seen once. The V call is TRBV19, the J call TRBJ2-6; D tentatively fits TRBD1 or TRBD2 (5 bases each). The CDR3 contains 16 residues. CDR1 and CDR2 (germline): LNHDA, SQIVND (reference sequence). The V gene lost 1 base and the J gene lost 0 bases, with 7 bases spanning the gap. CDR3 nucleotide sequence: TGTGCCAGTAGTATAGCGGGGCTCTCTGGGGCCAACGTCCTGACTTTC. Its translation is CASSIAGLSGANVLTF.

The chain links TRBV15 to TRBJ2-1, with D tentatively TRBD1 (6 bases). The CDR3 loop spans 14 amino acids. In germline, CDR1 is LNHNV, CDR2 YYDKDF (reference sequence). The V and J ends lost 1 base and 7 bases respectively, with 11 bases between them. CDR3 nucleotide sequence: TGTGCCACCAGCAGAGCGACAGGCGGAAATGAGCAGTTCTTC. This encodes CATSRATGGNEQFF. The variable domain in full, with the rest retrieved from reference TRBV15 and TRBJ2-1, is DAMVIQNPRYQVTQFGKPVTLSCSQTLNHNVMYWYQQKSSQAPKLLFHYYDKDFNNEADTPDNFQSRRPNTSFCFLDIRSPGLGDTAMYLCATSRATGGNEQFFGPGTRLTVL.

This rearrangement joins TRBV19 to TRBJ2-4, with D perhaps TRBD1 (6 bases). CDR1 is LNHDA, CDR2 SQIVND, per germline (reference sequence). The CDR3 consists of 16 residues. The V end lost 4 bases, the J end lost 3 bases, and 16 bases lay between the germline ends. CDR3 sequence: CASSTLNRVGKNIQYF. As DNA, the CDR3 is TGTGCCAGTAGTACCTTAAACAGGGTCGGCAAAAACATTCAGTACTTC.

V usage is TRBV5-1 and J usage is TRBJ1-1; 7 nucleotides line up with TRBD1. CDR3 size: 14 residues. V lost 2 bases and J lost 5; bases outside the gene matches: 6. Per germline, CDR1 SGHRS and CDR2 YFSETQ. The CDR3 loop is CASSLSETGTEAFF. The CDR3 region has the DNA TGCGCCAGCAGCTTATCGGAGACAGGGACTGAAGCTTTCTTT.

The rearrangement joins TRBV30 to TRBJ1-6; D is ambiguous. Trimming shortened V by 2 bases and J by 9 bases, and 8 bases separated the two germline ends. CDR1 and CDR2 (germline): GTSNPN, SVGIG (reference sequence). The CDR3 is made up of 12 amino acids. CDR3 residues: CAWSLTSSPLHF. As DNA, the CDR3 is TGTGCCTGGAGTCTAACTAGTTCACCCCTCCACTTT.

The chain has TRBV7-2 and TRBJ1-5; 7 nucleotides agree with TRBD1. The germline CDR1 and CDR2 sequences are SGHTA and FQGNSA. This CDR3 has 15 amino acids. The trim removed 4 bases at V and 4 bases at J, leaving 7 bases unmatched. The CDR3 region has the DNA TGTGCCAGCAGCTCGCAACGGGGACAGAATCAGCCCCAGCATTTT. Protein sequence: CASSSQRGQNQPQHF. The variable domain in full, completed from reference TRBV7-2 and TRBJ1-5, reads GAGVSQSPSNKVTEKGKDVELRCDPISGHTALYWYRQSLGQGLEFLIYFQGNSAPDKSGLPSDRFSAERTGGSVSTLTIQRTQQEDSAVYLCASSSQRGQNQPQHFGDGTRLSIL.

This sequence joins TRBV28 and TRBJ2-7; D is undetermined. The V end was cut by 6 bases, the J end by 1 base, with 13 bases between. Germline assignment: CDR1 MDHEN and CDR2 SYDVKM. The CDR3 is 14 amino acids. The CDR3, as DNA: TGTGCCAGCAGCGGCGGACGGCGGTCCTACGAGCAGTACTTC. Its translation is CASSGGRRSYEQYF.

The V gene is TRBV15, the J gene TRBJ2-7, with 9 bases fitting TRBD2. The CDR3 length is 16 residues. V shed 4 bases and J 4 bases; nucleotides not matched to a gene: 11. Germline V gives CDR1 LNHNV, CDR2 YYDKDF (reference sequence). CDR3 protein: CATSKRIAGANYEQYF. The CDR3, as DNA: TGTGCCACCAGCAAACGGATAGCGGGAGCAAATTACGAGCAGTACTTC.

J is TRBJ1-1 and V is TRBV25-1, with 7 bases aligning to TRBD1. The junction had 6 bases not matched to a gene; V was cut back by 4 bases and J by 4 bases. The CDR3 is 14 amino acids. Germline V gene data show CDR1 as MGHDK and CDR2 as SYGVNS. Here the CDR3 DNA reads TGTGCCAGCAGTGCCATAGGGGGCGGCACTGAAGCTTTCTTT. Amino acid sequence: CASSAIGGGTEAFF.